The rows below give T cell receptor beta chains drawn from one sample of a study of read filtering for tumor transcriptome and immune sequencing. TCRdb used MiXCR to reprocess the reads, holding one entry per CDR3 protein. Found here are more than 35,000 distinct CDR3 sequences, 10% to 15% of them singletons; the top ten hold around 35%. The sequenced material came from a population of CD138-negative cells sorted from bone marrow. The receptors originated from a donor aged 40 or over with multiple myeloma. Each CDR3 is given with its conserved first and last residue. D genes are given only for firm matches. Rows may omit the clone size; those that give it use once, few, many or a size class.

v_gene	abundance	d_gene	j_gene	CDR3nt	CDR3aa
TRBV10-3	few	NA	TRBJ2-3	TGTGCCATCATCGCAGACAACACAGATACGCAGTATTTT	CAIIADNTDTQYF
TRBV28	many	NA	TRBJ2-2	TGTGCCAGCAGTTTACCCGCGAACCAGAGGACCGGGGAGCTGTTTTTT	CASSLPANQRTGELFF
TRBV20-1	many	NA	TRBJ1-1	TGCAGTGCTAGGGACCCTTTCAGTGAAGCTTTCTTT	CSARDPFSEAFF
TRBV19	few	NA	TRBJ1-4	TGTGCCAGTAAGGTCCAGGATACTAATGAAAAACTGTTTTTT	CASKVQDTNEKLFF
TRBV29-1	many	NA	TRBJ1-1	TGCAGCGTTGCGAGCGGCACTGAAGCTTTCTTT	CSVASGTEAFF
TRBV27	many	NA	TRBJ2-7	TGTGCCAGCAGTCCGCAGTGGAACAGACTCTACGAGCAGTACTTC	CASSPQWNRLYEQYF
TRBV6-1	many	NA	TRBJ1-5	TGTGCCACCACAGGGTTGGGTCAGCCCCAGCATTTT	CATTGLGQPQHF
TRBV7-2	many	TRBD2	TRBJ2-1	TGTGCCAGCAGCTTCCAGCGGGGGGGAAAGAATGAGCAGTTCTTC	CASSFQRGGKNEQFF
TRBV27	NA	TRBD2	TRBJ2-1	TGTGCCGGCAGTTTTGAGGCGGGGGGTGGTCATGAGCAGCTCTTC	CAGSFEAGGGHEQLF
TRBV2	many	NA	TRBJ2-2	TGTGCCAGCAGGAGGACAGAGGCCGGGGAGCTGTTTTTT	CASRRTEAGELFF
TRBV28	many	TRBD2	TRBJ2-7	TGTGCCAGCAGTTACCCCCCAGCGGGCGGGGGGTACGAGCAGTACTTC	CASSYPPAGGGYEQYF
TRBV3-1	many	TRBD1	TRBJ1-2	TGTGCCAGCAGCCAAACTCGGACAGGTCCCCATGGCTACACCTTC	CASSQTRTGPHGYTF
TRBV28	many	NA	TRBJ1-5	TGTGCCAGCAGGCAGGGCCCGGATCAGCCCCAGCATTTT	CASRQGPDQPQHF
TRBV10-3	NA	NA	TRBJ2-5	TGTGCCATCGCGACGCCAAGGGAGACCCAGTACTTC	CAIATPRETQYF
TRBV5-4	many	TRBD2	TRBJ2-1	TGTGCCAGCAGCTTGGGGGCTAGCGGGGACCTCTCCTACAATGAGCAGTTCTTC	CASSLGASGDLSYNEQFF
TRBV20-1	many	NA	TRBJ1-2	TGCAGTGCTAGAGTTCCCCAGGGGCCTAATAACTATGGCTACACCTTC	CSARVPQGPNNYGYTF
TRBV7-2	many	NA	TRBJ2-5	TGTGCCAGCAGCTTGGCCGGGCCTGCAGGCGAGACCCAGTACTTC	CASSLAGPAGETQYF
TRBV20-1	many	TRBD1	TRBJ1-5	TGCAGTGCTAGAGACTCTGGACAGGGAGGTCAGCCCCAGCATTTT	CSARDSGQGGQPQHF
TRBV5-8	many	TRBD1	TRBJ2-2	TGTGCCAGCAGCTTACGGACAGGGAACACCGGGGAGCTGTTTTTT	CASSLRTGNTGELFF
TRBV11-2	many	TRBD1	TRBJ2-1	TGTGCCAGCAGCTTCTCCGGGACAGCCAACAATGAGCAGTTCTTC	CASSFSGTANNEQFF
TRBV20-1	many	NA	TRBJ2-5	TGCAGTGCTAGTGGGACCCTGCGGACCCAGTACTTC	CSASGTLRTQYF
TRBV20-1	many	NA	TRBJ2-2	TGCAGTGTAACGGGGTCGAACACCGGGGAGCTGTTTTTT	CSVTGSNTGELFF
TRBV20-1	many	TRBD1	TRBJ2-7	TGCAGTGGGAATTTAGGGGGACAGGGGGCAGACGAGCAGTACTTC	CSGNLGGQGADEQYF
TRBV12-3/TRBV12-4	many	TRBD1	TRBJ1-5	TGTGCCAGCAGTCCTCACAGGGGACAGCCCCAGCATTTT	CASSPHRGQPQHF
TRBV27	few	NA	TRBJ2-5	TGTGCCAGCAGTTTATCGGCGGGGCCGATCGAGACCCAGTACTTC	CASSLSAGPIETQYF
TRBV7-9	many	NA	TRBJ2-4	TGTGCCAGCAGCTCGTACAGGGATAGCAAAAACATTCAGTACTTC	CASSSYRDSKNIQYF
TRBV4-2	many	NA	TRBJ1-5	TGTGCCAGCAGCCAAGATTCCGGTGGCAATCAGCCCCAGCATTTT	CASSQDSGGNQPQHF
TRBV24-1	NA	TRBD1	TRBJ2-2	TGTGCCACCAGTGATATAGGGACAGAGAACACCGGGGAGCTGTTTTTT	CATSDIGTENTGELFF
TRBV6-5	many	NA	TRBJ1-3	TGTGCCAGCACGGAGGGAGGATACTCTGGAAACACCATATATTTT	CASTEGGYSGNTIYF
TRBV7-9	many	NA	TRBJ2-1	TGTGCCAGCAGCTCAGCTGGGGGGAGCAATGAGCAGTTCTTC	CASSSAGGSNEQFF
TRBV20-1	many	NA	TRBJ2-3	TGCAGTGTTGGCGTTAGGCGGGGTGGGACAGATACGCAGTATTTT	CSVGVRRGGTDTQYF
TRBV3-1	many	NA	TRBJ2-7	TGTGCCAGCAGCCAAAACCGGGATACCTACGAGCAGTACTTC	CASSQNRDTYEQYF
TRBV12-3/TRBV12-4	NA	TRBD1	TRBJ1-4	TGTGCCAGCAGCCCAGGGGGCGCAATGACCAATGAAAAACTGTTTTTT	CASSPGGAMTNEKLFF
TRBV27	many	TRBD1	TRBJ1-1	TGTGCCAGCAGTAAGCAGGGGGCGGAGAACACTGAAGCTTTCTTT	CASSKQGAENTEAFF
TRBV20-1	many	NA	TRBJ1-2	TGCAGTGCTAGAGATCGGCAGGGCTATGGCTACACCTTC	CSARDRQGYGYTF
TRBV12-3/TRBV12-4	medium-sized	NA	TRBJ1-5	TGTGCCAGCAGTCCTAGGGACACCCGCCGGCCCCAGCATTTT	CASSPRDTRRPQHF
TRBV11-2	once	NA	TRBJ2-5	TGTGCCAGCAGCTCGGGCAGGGGATTTCAAGAGACCCAGTACTTC	CASSSGRGFQETQYF
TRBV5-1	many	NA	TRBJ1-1	TGCGCCAGCACCTCGGCGGGGGCCGACACTGAAGCTTTCTTT	CASTSAGADTEAFF
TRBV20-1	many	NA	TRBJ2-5	TGCAGTGCTAGACGGAGCCAAGAGACCCAGTACTTC	CSARRSQETQYF
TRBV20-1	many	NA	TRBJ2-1	TGCAGTGCTAGAGGCCCCAGCGGCAATGAGCAGTTCTTC	CSARGPSGNEQFF
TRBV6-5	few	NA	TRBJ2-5	TGTGCCAGCAGTCCATCCCGTAGCCCCCAAGAGACCCAGTACTTC	CASSPSRSPQETQYF
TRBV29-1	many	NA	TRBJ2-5	TGCAGCGTGACACCCGAAGAGACCCAGTACTTC	CSVTPEETQYF
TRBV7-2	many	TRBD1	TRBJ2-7	TGTGCCAGCAGCTTAGCGTGGGGACAGGGCTACGAGCAGTACTTC	CASSLAWGQGYEQYF
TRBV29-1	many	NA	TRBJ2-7	TGCAGCGCAACAATCCCCTACGAGCAGTACTTC	CSATIPYEQYF
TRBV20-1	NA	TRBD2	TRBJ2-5	TGCAGTGCTCCGACCGGGACTAGCGGGGGGTCCTTCCAAGAGACCCAGTACTTC	CSAPTGTSGGSFQETQYF
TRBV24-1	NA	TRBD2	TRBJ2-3	TGTGCCACCAGTGCCCCTCGTAGCGGGGTAGATACGCAGTATTTT	CATSAPRSGVDTQYF
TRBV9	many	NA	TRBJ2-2	TGTGCCAGCAGCGGCCGGGACGGAGCGAACACCGGGGAGCTGTTTTTT	CASSGRDGANTGELFF
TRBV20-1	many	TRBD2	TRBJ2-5	TGCAGTGCGGCGGGACTAGCGGGGGCCTCGGGGGAGACCCAGTACTTC	CSAAGLAGASGETQYF
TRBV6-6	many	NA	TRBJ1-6	TGTGCCAGCAGTCGACAGACAAACTATAATTCACCCCTCCACTTT	CASSRQTNYNSPLHF
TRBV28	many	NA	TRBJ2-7	TGTGCCAGCGAGTCCGCGCAACCTTACGAGCAGTACTTC	CASESAQPYEQYF
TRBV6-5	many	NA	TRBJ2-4	TGTGCCAGCAGATGGAACATTCAGTACTTC	CASRWNIQYF
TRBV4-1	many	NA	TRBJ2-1	TGCGCCAGCAGCCCCGGTCCGAGGGCCGATGAGCAGTTCTTC	CASSPGPRADEQFF